This TCR beta chain derives from a study of T cells in localized non-small cell lung cancer. General study points: Clonality peaked in uninvolved adjacent lung rather than tumor. Multi-region tumor sequencing was not done, so intratumor heterogeneity could not be excluded.

Concerning this clone itself: Antigen unknown.

Here immunoSEQ multiplex PCR was the method, and the copy in TCRdb shows in-frame clones only, minus some. The data hold fewer than 7,500 clones, with about 45% observed a single time. The CDR3 contains 15 residues. Trimming took 0 bases from V and 1 from J, leaving 9 bases between them. The germline V gene encodes CDR1 LNHNV and CDR2 YYDKDF (reference sequence). The chain links TRBV15 to TRBJ1-1; D ambiguous. This clonotype was obtained from a man aged 35 to 70 with stage I lung adenocarcinoma. Source: lymph node tissue, taken before any cancer treatment. CDR3 nucleotide sequence: TGTGCCACCAGCAGAGAGTTAGGACGGAACACTGAAGCTTTCTTT. It is translated as CATSRELGRNTEAFF.